The present entry profiles one T cell receptor (beta chain) with its context. As processed by the authors: Estimated nucleated cell counts came from reference gene primer amplification. The repertoire was sequenced with immunoSEQ multiplex PCR; TCRdb's copy has only in-frame clones and lacks some. That table supplies the V and J calls and clone size; D and trimming were determined from the DNA. Among about 23,000 clones listed, 70% to 90% were seen once. The sample belongs to a study of blood T cell repertoires in COVID-19. Study context: The United States, Italy and Spain provided the acute and convalescent COVID-19 samples. Sample material is recorded as cDNA or gDNA derived from T cells, B-cell-depleted T cells, or PBMCs.

The CDR3 has 13 amino acids. Trimming pared 4 bases from V and 3 bases from J, leaving 11 bases between. The germline CDR1 and CDR2 sequences are SGHRS and YFSETQ. V is TRBV5-1 and J is TRBJ2-7; D possibly corresponds to TRBD1 (6 bases). What was sequenced was peripheral blood. The TCR sequence derives from a woman aged 80 or over with acute or convalescent COVID-19. The CDR3 region is CASSPSQGYEQYF. CDR3 nucleotide sequence: TGCGCCAGCAGCCCCTCACAGGGCTACGAGCAGTACTTC.